The clone carrying this T cell receptor (beta chain) appeared once. The sample belongs to a study of shared T cell receptors in the human thymus. The protocol was immunoSEQ multiplex PCR, while the TCRdb copy is restricted to in-frame clones and leaves out a portion. The table shows 720,000 or so clones, with 80% to 90% occurring only once. In germline, CDR1 is MNHNY, CDR2 SVGAGI (reference sequence). CDR3 length: 16 amino acids. The trim removed 0 bases at V and 6 bases at J, leaving 9 bases unmatched. In addition, the sample was reused for a study of human thymus T cells. In that study: Thymic material originated from resections removed in the course of corrective heart surgery. Related research examined unrelated individuals and reported that their thymic repertoires overlapped highly.

The chain employs TRBV6-6 and TRBJ1-1; TRBD1 matches at 8 bases. Input material: thymocytes. The source of this sequence is a girl less than two years old with a congenital heart defect. Here the CDR3 reads CASSYSIQTGDAEAFF. The CDR3 DNA reads as TGTGCCAGCAGTTACTCCATCCAGACAGGGGATGCTGAAGCTTTCTTT.